This T cell receptor (beta chain) was identified in a study of glioma-infiltrating T cells. The study's findings and limits: Shared blood CDR3 signature motifs marked patients with low tissue-blood divergence. Tissue-blood divergence was below expectation in non-neoplastic patients, above in gliomas. Tissue and blood shared very few CDR3 sequences.

With respect to this clonotype: The antigen is undetermined.

Using RNA template, CDR3s of TCR alpha and beta were amplified with iRepertoire arm-PCR. Tissue mRNA or PBMC total RNA, roughly 95-400 ng, went into one-step reverse transcription and amplification. TCRdb redid the calling of the multiplex PCR reads with MiXCR, one entry per CDR3 protein. Of around 390,000 distinct CDR3 sequences in the sample, roughly two fifths were seen once. The sequencing input was glioma tissue, nonneoplastic brain tissue, or PBMCs (not recorded which). The sequence was collected from a human donor with low-grade glioma or glioblastoma, undergoing nonglioma brain surgery, or in good health (not recorded which).

The CDR3: CASSQDPRQGSQHEQYF. CDR3 nucleotide sequence: TGTGCCAGCAGCCAAGATCCCCGGCAGGGCAGTCAGCACGAGCAGTACTTC. This chain joins TRBV4-2 and TRBJ2-7; tentatively, D is TRBD1 (5 bases). In germline, CDR1 is LGHNA, CDR2 YNFKEQ. The CDR3 runs to 17 residues. The ends were cut back, 0 bases at V and 5 bases at J, with 20 bases in the middle.